The sequence of this TCR beta chain was determined in a study of prognosis after radiotherapy for stage I lung cancer. Study-wide context: The patient group included nobody who received concurrent therapy with stereotactic body radiotherapy.

The study amplified the TCR beta CDR3 region from genomic DNA. This amplification was carried out by two rounds of multiplex PCR. Each TRBV and TRBJ gene had its own primer in the first PCR round. MiXCR, applied by TCRdb to the multiplex PCR reads, yields one record per CDR3 protein. The profile shows roughly 25,000 distinct CDR3 sequences, about half of them singletons. At least ten counts were recorded for this clonotype. V was trimmed by 2 bases and J by 8 bases, leaving 12 bases between them. The CDR3 length is 14 residues. Germline assignment: CDR1 SGHTA and CDR2 FQGNSA. The TCR sequence derives from a donor aged 50 or older with non-small cell lung cancer. The rearrangement uses TRBV7-2 and TRBJ1-4; no clear D. The sample here was PBMCs, taken before or after stereotactic body radiation therapy (not recorded which). The DNA for the CDR3 is TGTGCCAGCAGCTTAATGGAGGGTCCGGAAAAACTGTTTTTT. Amino acid sequence: CASSLMEGPEKLFF.